The clone carrying this T cell receptor beta chain was observed many times. Time point here: sample taken at primary tumor resection. One entry per CDR3 protein results from TCRdb running MiXCR on the 5' RACE reads. The table shows about 11,000 distinct CDR3 sequences, with 6% to 6.5% occurring only once. This sample was included in a study of spatial heterogeneity in lung cancer. Study in general: On average, each unique TCR and UMI combination appeared more than ten times in raw reads.

Trimming cost V 4 bases and J 5 bases; bases outside gene matches: 11. Germline loops: CDR1 SGHVS, CDR2 FNYEAQ. This CDR3 spans 16 amino acids. The V and J genes are TRBV7-6 and TRBJ2-3, with 8 bases identical to TRBD1. The TCR sequence derives from a male donor with early-stage non-small cell lung cancer. Sequencing was performed on PBMCs, taken at surgery. The CDR3 nucleotides are TGTGCCAGCAGCTCTGGGAACAGGGGGAGAGGAGATACGCAGTATTTT. Amino acids: CASSSGNRGRGDTQYF.